The next 11 T cell receptor beta chains were all read from a single sample in a study of ipilimumab plus nivolumab after autologous stem cell transplantation. The protocol was immunoSEQ multiplex PCR, while the TCRdb copy is restricted to in-frame clones and leaves out a portion. Among 17,000 or so clones listed, around 80% were seen once. Sequenced here: PBMCs, sampled in a trial of ipilimumab plus nivolumab as post-transplant consolidation. These receptors originate from a male donor with diffuse large B-cell lymphoma.

The V call is TRBV29-1, the J call TRBJ2-5; 9 nucleotides agree with TRBD2. CDR3 length equals 14 residues. The trim removed 3 bases at V and 3 bases at J, leaving 5 bases unmatched. Germline V gene lookup returns CDR1 SQVTM and CDR2 ANQGSEA. The CDR3 DNA reads as TGCAGCGTTGATGGGCGGGAGGGAGAAGAGACCCAGTACTTC. As protein: CSVDGREGEETQYF. The full variable domain, completed using reference TRBV29-1 and TRBJ2-5, is SAVISQKPSRDICQRGTSLTIQCQVDSQVTMMFWYRQQPGQSLTLIATANQGSEATYESGFVIDKFPISRPNLTFSTLTVSNMSPEDSSIYLCSVDGREGEETQYFGPGTRLLVL.

The V and J genes are TRBV4-1 and TRBJ1-5, with no clear D. Germline V gene sequence: CDR1 MGHRA, CDR2 YSYEKL. There are 15 residues in the CDR3. Trimming stripped 1 base from V and 0 bases from J, with 7 bases between. For the CDR3, the DNA is TGCGCCAGCAGCCAAGTCCGGAATAGCAATCAGCCCCAGCATTTT. Translation: CASSQVRNSNQPQHF.

The gene calls are TRBV5-1 and TRBJ2-1; 8 bases map to TRBD2. The CDR3 is 15 residues long. The V segment lost 1 base and the J segment 9 bases; nucleotides outside the gene matches: 9. The germline gives CDR1 SGHRS, CDR2 YFSETQ. This CDR3 reads CASSLLAGGTGEQFF. The CDR3 DNA is TGCGCCAGCAGCTTGCTGGCGGGGGGTACGGGTGAGCAGTTCTTC.

Only a few counts were recorded for this clone. The chain couples TRBV4-1 to TRBJ1-1; D gene ambiguous. Looked up from germline, CDR1 is MGHRA and CDR2 is YSYEKL. The V end was cut by 3 bases, the J end by 1 base, with 9 bases between. CDR3 length: 14 residues. In DNA, the CDR3 is TGCGCCAGCAGCCAGTGGATTGGGAACACTGAAGCTTTCTTT. It yields the protein CASSQWIGNTEAFF.

V gene TRBV7-9 combines with J gene TRBJ2-7; D is perhaps TRBD1 (6 bases). In germline, CDR1 is SEHNR, CDR2 FQNEAQ (reference sequence). The length of the CDR3 is 15 residues. V lost 1 base, J lost 4 bases, and 14 bases lay in between. The CDR3 sequence: CASSLGHWGTYEQYF. The DNA for the CDR3 is TGTGCCAGCAGCTTAGGCCACTGGGGGACATACGAGCAGTACTTC.

The CDR3 loop reads CASSMGRGNTIYF. In DNA, the CDR3 is TGTGCCAGCAGTATGGGGAGGGGAAACACCATATATTTT. The chain couples TRBV6-1 to TRBJ1-3; no clear D gene. This CDR3 spans 13 amino acids. V lost 5 bases to trimming and J lost 4 bases, with 9 bases between them. CDR1 and CDR2 from the germline V gene are MNHNS and SASEGT.

This clone was recorded a few times. The gene calls are TRBV19 and TRBJ1-5; TRBD1 matches 9 bases. CDR1 is LNHDA, CDR2 SQIVND, per germline (reference sequence). Trimming at V came to 0 bases and at J to 5 bases, leaving 5 bases not matched to a gene. This CDR3 is 16 amino acids long. The CDR3 reads CASSIDSTGGDQPQHF. The CDR3 bases are TGTGCCAGTAGTATAGATTCGACAGGGGGAGATCAGCCCCAGCATTTT.

The chain combines TRBV2 with TRBJ1-1; D is possibly TRBD1 (6 bases). Germline assignment: CDR1 SNHLY and CDR2 FYNNEI. Trimming removed 6 bases at V and 7 bases at J, with 12 bases between. The CDR3 consists of 12 residues. The CDR3 protein is CASRRGQFEAFF. DNA of the CDR3: TGTGCCAGCAGGAGAGGACAGTTTGAAGCTTTCTTT.

J is TRBJ2-2 and V is TRBV6-1; possible D gene TRBD2, 5 bases. Germline V lookup: CDR1 MNHNS, CDR2 SASEGT. This CDR3 has 13 amino acids. V was cut by 5 bases and J by 6 bases, with 10 bases left in between. The CDR3 DNA is TGTGCCAGCAGTACTAGTGTCTCCGGGGAGCTGTTTTTT. Protein sequence: CASSTSVSGELFF.

V usage is TRBV7-9 and J usage is TRBJ2-7; D remains ambiguous. Trimming took off 0 bases at V and 2 bases at J, with 11 bases between the two ends. Germline CDR1 reads SEHNR; CDR2 reads FQNEAQ (reference sequence). CDR3 length equals 15 residues. CDR3: CASSLAWFPPYEQYF. DNA for the CDR3: TGTGCCAGCAGCTTAGCCTGGTTCCCCCCCTACGAGCAGTACTTC.

The chain links TRBV28 to TRBJ2-1; the match to TRBD2 covers 8 bases. Germline lookup yields CDR1 MDHEN and CDR2 SYDVKM. The CDR3 contains 14 residues. V was pared by 7 bases and J by 6 bases, with 8 bases of the junction left unmatched. CDR3 DNA sequence: TGTGCCAGCACGTGGCTAGCGGGCTCCAATGAGCAGTTCTTC. Encoded protein: CASTWLAGSNEQFF.